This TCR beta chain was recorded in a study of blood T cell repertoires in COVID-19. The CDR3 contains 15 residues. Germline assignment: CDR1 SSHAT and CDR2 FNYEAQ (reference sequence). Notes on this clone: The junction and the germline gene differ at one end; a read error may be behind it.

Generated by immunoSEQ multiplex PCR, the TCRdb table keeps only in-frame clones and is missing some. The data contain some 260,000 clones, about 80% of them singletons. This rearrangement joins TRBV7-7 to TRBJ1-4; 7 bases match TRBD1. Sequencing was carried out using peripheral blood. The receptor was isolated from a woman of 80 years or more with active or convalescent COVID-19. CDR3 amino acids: CASSAQGGSNEKLFF. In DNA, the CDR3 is TGTGCTAGCAGCGCCCAGGGGGGCTCTAATGAAAAACTGTTTTTT. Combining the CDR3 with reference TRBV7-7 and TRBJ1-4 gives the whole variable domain GAGVSQSPRYKVTKRGQDVTLRCDPISSHATLYWYQQALGQGPEFLTYFNYEAQPDKSGLPSDRFSAERPEGSISTLTIQRTEQRDSAMYRCASSAQGGSNEKLFFGSGTQLSVL.